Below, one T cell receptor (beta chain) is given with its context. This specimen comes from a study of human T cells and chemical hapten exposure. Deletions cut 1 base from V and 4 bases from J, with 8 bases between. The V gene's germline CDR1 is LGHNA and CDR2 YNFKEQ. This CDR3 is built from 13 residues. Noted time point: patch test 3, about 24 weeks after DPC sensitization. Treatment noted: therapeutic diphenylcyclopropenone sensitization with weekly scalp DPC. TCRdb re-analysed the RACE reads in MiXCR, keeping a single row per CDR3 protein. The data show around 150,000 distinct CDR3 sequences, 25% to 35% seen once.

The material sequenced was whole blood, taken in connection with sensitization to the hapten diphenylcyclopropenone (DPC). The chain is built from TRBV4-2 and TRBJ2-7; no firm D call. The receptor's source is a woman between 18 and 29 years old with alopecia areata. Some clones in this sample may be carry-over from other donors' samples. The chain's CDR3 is CASSQARWYEQYF. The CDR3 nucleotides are TGTGCCAGCAGCCAAGCCAGATGGTACGAGCAGTACTTC.